One and the same sample provided the 16 T cell receptor beta chains below, sequenced in a study of CD8 T cells in Susac syndrome. Random hexamers were used to reverse transcribe the RNA input (roughly 0.5 to 1 ug). TCRdb independently ran MiXCR on the immunoSEQ multiplex PCR reads; one entry per CDR3 protein. The sample includes 130,000 to 150,000 distinct CDR3 sequences, 90% to 97% of them seen just once. The material sequenced was CD4+ T cells from PBMCs. These receptors all stem from a human donor with Susac syndrome.

This chain's CDR3 is CASSQGTEDIQYF. Written as DNA, the CDR3 is TGCGCCAGCAGCCAGGGGACAGAGGACATTCAGTACTTC. The chain uses TRBV4-1 and TRBJ2-4, with TRBD1 matching 7 bases. Trimming took 3 bases from V and 8 from J; bases not matched to a gene: 4. CDR1 and CDR2 from the germline V gene are MGHRA and YSYEKL. The CDR3 spans 13 residues.

This clonotype came up once. The CDR3 is CSARTSRDTQYF. Here the CDR3 DNA reads TGCAGTGCTAGGACCAGTAGAGATACGCAGTATTTT. This chain uses TRBV20-1 with TRBJ2-3, with D hard to call. Germline CDR1 DFQATT, CDR2 SNEGSKA (reference sequence). This CDR3 is 12 amino acids long. Trimming left V 3 bases short and J 5 bases short, with 9 bases between.

The V gene is TRBV5-1, the J gene TRBJ1-5, with D possibly matching TRBD1 (6 bases). V was cut by 4 bases and J by 7 bases, with 12 bases left in between. The CDR3 has 13 amino acids. Germline assignment: CDR1 SGHRS and CDR2 YFSETQ. CDR3 residues: CASSGGGGQPQHF. Written as DNA, the CDR3 is TGCGCCAGCAGCGGGGGGGGCGGACAGCCCCAGCATTTT.

This clonotype was found once. V usage is TRBV7-2 and J usage is TRBJ2-1, with 9 bases that match TRBD2. Germline V gene data show CDR1 as SGHTA and CDR2 as FQGNSA. V shed 4 bases, J shed 2 bases, and the junction held 6 bases outside the gene matches. There are 16 residues in the CDR3. CDR3 protein: CASSSSSGATYNEQFF. CDR3 bases: TGTGCCAGCAGCTCCTCTAGCGGGGCGACCTACAATGAGCAGTTCTTC.

The chain joins TRBV20-1 to TRBJ2-3; TRBD2 matches at 7 bases. Germline CDR1 and CDR2: DFQATT and SNEGSKA (reference sequence). V was pared by 6 bases and J by 8 bases, with 14 bases of the junction left unmatched. The CDR3 length is 14 residues. CDR3 nucleotides: TGCAGTGCCCAAAGGGGACTATCTCCGGGTACGCAGTATTTT. This sequence encodes CSAQRGLSPGTQYF.

The V call is TRBV27, the J call TRBJ1-6, with 7 bases lining up with TRBD1. V shed 2 bases, J shed 7 bases, and the junction held 5 bases outside the gene matches. The CDR3 length is 15 residues. CDR1 and CDR2 from the germline V gene are MNHEY and SMNVEV (reference sequence). The DNA for the CDR3 is TGTGCCAGCAGTTTACAGGGGGATTTCAATTCACCCCTCCACTTT. This codes for CASSLQGDFNSPLHF.

This clonotype was counted once. The CDR3 loop is CASSHSTGLNGYTF. The CDR3 nucleotides are TGTGCCAGCAGCCACTCGACCGGCTTGAATGGCTACACCTTC. The chain is built from TRBV5-4 and TRBJ1-2; no definite D call. Between the trimmed V and J ends, which lost 4 bases and 6 bases, there was a span of 16 bases. Germline V lookup: CDR1 SGHNT, CDR2 YYREEE (reference sequence). The length of the CDR3 is 14 residues.

The chain recombines TRBV6-2 or TRBV6-3 with TRBJ2-5, with 8 bases fitting TRBD2. Germline trimming cut 6 bases from V and 4 bases from J; bases unmatched to any gene: 10. The germline V gene has CDR1 MNHEY and CDR2 SVGEGT. The CDR3 is 15 residues long. CDR3 coding DNA: TGTGCCAGCAGCCCCTCCCGACTAGCGACAGAGACCCAGTACTTC. Amino acid sequence: CASSPSRLATETQYF.

This clonotype was seen a single time. The chain uses TRBV9 and TRBJ2-5; D may be TRBD2 (5 bases). Looked up from germline, CDR1 is SGDLS and CDR2 is YYNGEE. The ends were cut back, 5 bases at V and 5 bases at J, with 7 bases in the middle. CDR3 length: 11 amino acids. The CDR3 sequence is CASREVETQYF. CDR3 DNA: TGTGCCAGCAGGGAGGTTGAGACCCAGTACTTC.

The J gene is TRBJ2-7, the V gene TRBV29-1; D uncertain. The CDR3 spans 11 residues. The V end lost 4 bases, the J end lost 5 bases, and 9 bases lay between the germline ends. CDR1 is SQVTM and CDR2 is ANQGSEA in the germline V gene. The CDR3, as DNA: TGCAGCGTTGTTAAGGTCAACGAGCAGTACTTC. Protein: CSVVKVNEQYF.

This clonotype was observed a few times. The chain is built from TRBV21-1 and TRBJ2-7. TRBV21-1 is a known pseudogene. CDR3 size: 9 residues. The CDR3 loop is CAILYEQYF. In nucleotides, the CDR3 is TGTGCCATCCTCTACGAGCAGTACTTC.

V usage is TRBV15 and J usage is TRBJ2-3; 8 positions agree with TRBD2. CDR1 LNHNV and CDR2 YYDKDF come from the germline V gene (reference sequence). Trimming took 3 bases from V and 6 from J; bases not matched to a gene: 8. The CDR3 extends over 15 amino acids. CDR3 nucleotides: TGTGCCACCAGCAGTGGCGGGACTAGATCGGATACGCAGTATTTT. It specifies CATSSGGTRSDTQYF.

This chain links TRBV5-1 with TRBJ1-4, with D hard to call. Germline CDR1 SGHRS, CDR2 YFSETQ. This CDR3 is built from 13 residues. V gave up 0 bases and J gave up 12 bases, with 12 bases separating them. The CDR3 spells CASSLDPMAELFF. As DNA, the CDR3 is TGCGCCAGCAGCTTGGATCCCATGGCGGAACTGTTTTTT.

The rearrangement links TRBV3-1 to TRBJ2-1, with TRBD1 matching 10 bases. CDR3 length: 17 amino acids. V gave up 1 base and J gave up 3 bases; unmatched junction bases: 6. CDR1 and CDR2 from the germline V gene are LGHDT and YNNKEL (reference sequence). The CDR3 sequence: CASSQGLGTGDYNEQFF. The CDR3 DNA sequence: TGTGCCAGCAGCCAAGGATTAGGGACAGGGGACTACAATGAGCAGTTCTTC.

The rearrangement links TRBV3-1 to TRBJ2-5, with no clear D. Trimming removed 1 base at V and 3 bases at J, with 6 bases between. Germline CDR1 and CDR2: LGHDT and YNNKEL (reference sequence). The CDR3 has 13 residues. For the CDR3, the DNA is TGTGCCAGCAGCCAAGGTCAAGAAGAGACCCAGTACTTC. This codes for CASSQGQEETQYF.

This rearrangement joins TRBV2 to TRBJ1-1; tentatively, D is TRBD1 (6 bases). The CDR3 has 15 residues. V gave up 4 bases and J gave up 1 base, with 13 bases separating them. Germline V lookup: CDR1 SNHLY, CDR2 FYNNEI. The CDR3 nucleotides are TGTGCCAGCAGTGTACAGGGTAGGCGGAACACTGAAGCTTTCTTT. Protein: CASSVQGRRNTEAFF.